Following are 23 T cell receptor beta chains from one sample sequenced in a study of blood T cell repertoires in COVID-19. Generated by immunoSEQ multiplex PCR, the TCRdb table keeps only in-frame clones and is missing some. This sample has around 100,000 clones; around 88% occur once, and the top ten carry about 3.5%. The sequencing input was peripheral blood. These receptors all come from a human donor in a cohort sampled during active COVID-19.

The genes are TRBV3-1 (or the pseudogene TRBV3-2) and TRBJ2-2, with TRBD2 matching 7 bases. With V trimmed by 4 bases and J by 6 bases, 5 bases remained unmatched. The CDR3 spans 14 residues. Germline CDR1 reads LGHDT; CDR2 reads YNNKEL (reference sequence). CDR3 region: CASSPGGYPGELFF. CDR3 nucleotides: TGTGCCAGCAGCCCCGGGGGGTACCCCGGGGAGCTGTTTTTT.

This rearrangement joins TRBV9 to TRBJ1-1; perhaps TRBD1 as D (6 bases). There are 14 residues in the CDR3. CDR1 is SGDLS and CDR2 is YYNGEE in the germline V gene. Trimming removed 0 bases at V and 0 bases at J, with 6 bases between. CDR3 sequence: CASSVGQVNTEAFF. The CDR3 DNA is TGTGCCAGCAGCGTAGGACAGGTGAACACTGAAGCTTTCTTT.

CDR3 loop: CASSEWRRVHTGNTIYF. The CDR3 nucleotides are TGTGCCAGCAGTGAGTGGAGGAGGGTACATACTGGAAACACCATATATTTT. J is TRBJ1-3 and V is TRBV6-1; no clear D gene. The CDR3 totals 17 residues. Trimming left V 3 bases short and J 2 bases short, with 17 bases between. Germline V CDR1 and CDR2: MNHNS, SASEGT.

V is TRBV30 and J is TRBJ2-7; 9 positions agree with TRBD2. V was pared by 2 bases and J by 13 bases, with 15 bases of the junction left unmatched. CDR3 size: 14 residues. Germline CDR1 reads GTSNPN; CDR2 reads SVGIG (reference sequence). CDR3 DNA: TGTGCCTGGAGTCCGGGACTAGCCGAGGTGGGAGAATACTTC. The encoded protein is CAWSPGLAEVGEYF.

The gene calls are TRBV28 and TRBJ1-4; TRBD1 matches at 9 bases. V trimming: 5 bases; J trimming: 7 bases; junction bases outside the gene matches: 8. The V gene's germline CDR1 is MDHEN and CDR2 SYDVKM. The CDR3 extends over 15 amino acids. For the CDR3, the DNA is TGTGCCAGCAGTCTCTCTACAGGGGGCAGTGAAAAACTGTTTTTT. Its protein is CASSLSTGGSEKLFF.

This clone has just a few counts. The CDR3 region has the DNA TGTGCCAGCACCCTAACAGGGGGGGGCTTGAACACTGAAGCTTTCTTT. As protein: CASTLTGGGLNTEAFF. This chain links TRBV7-6 with TRBJ1-1, with 8 bases fitting TRBD1. The CDR3 is made up of 16 amino acids. CDR1 SGHVS and CDR2 FNYEAQ come from the germline V gene. With V trimmed by 7 bases and J by 0 bases, 10 bases remained unmatched.

The chain has TRBV10-3 and TRBJ2-3; 9 bases match TRBD1. The CDR3 has 15 residues. CDR1 and CDR2 from the germline V gene are ENHRY and SYGVKD. J gave up 3 bases and V 3 bases, and 4 bases lay outside the gene matches. This chain's CDR3 is CAISDVGQGTDTQYF. In DNA form, the CDR3 reads TGTGCCATCAGTGACGTGGGACAGGGAACAGATACGCAGTATTTT.

The V gene is TRBV7-3, the J gene TRBJ2-1; tentatively, D is TRBD2 (6 bases). The CDR3 is 16 amino acids. Germline CDR1 and CDR2: SGHTA and FQGTGA. V was trimmed by 5 bases and J by 0 bases, leaving 14 bases between them. The CDR3 protein is CASSPEGRSSYNEQFF. The CDR3 bases are TGTGCCAGCAGCCCGGAGGGGCGGAGCTCCTACAATGAGCAGTTCTTC.

The chain joins TRBV5-1 to TRBJ2-1, with 7 bases lining up with TRBD2. This CDR3 is 17 amino acids long. V shed 0 bases and J 5 bases; nucleotides not matched to a gene: 11. CDR1 is SGHRS and CDR2 is YFSETQ in the germline V gene. The CDR3 is CASSLEVGRPKNNEQFF. The CDR3 DNA is TGCGCCAGCAGCTTGGAGGTCGGGAGGCCCAAAAACAATGAGCAGTTCTTC. The full variable domain, in which reference TRBV5-1 and TRBJ2-1 provide the parts outside the CDR3, is KAGVTQTPRYLIKTRGQQVTLSCSPISGHRSVSWYQQTPGQGLQFLFEYFSETQRNKGNFPGRFSGRQFSNSRSEMNVSTLELGDSALYLCASSLEVGRPKNNEQFFGPGTRLTVL.

This chain links TRBV24-1 with TRBJ2-5, with D perhaps matching TRBD1 (6 bases). The V end was cut by 10 bases, the J end by 2 bases, with 13 bases between. The CDR3 length is 13 residues. CDR1 is KGHDR and CDR2 is SFDVKD in the germline V gene. CDR3 in DNA: TGTGCCACGGGCGGAACAGGGCAAGAGACCCAGTACTTC. It is translated as CATGGTGQETQYF.

This CDR3 reads CASSPGHPTLGGYTF. Here the CDR3 DNA reads TGTGCCAGCAGCCCGGGACATCCAACTCTGGGCGGCTACACCTTC. The chain recombines TRBV3-1 (or the pseudogene TRBV3-2) with TRBJ1-2, with D perhaps matching TRBD1 (6 bases). V lost 4 bases, J lost 8 bases, and 20 bases lay in between. In germline, CDR1 is LGHDT, CDR2 YNNKEL (reference sequence). The CDR3 extends over 15 amino acids.

The J gene is TRBJ1-5, the V gene TRBV7-3, with a weak D call TRBD1 (5 bases). The CDR3 contains 15 residues. V lost 0 bases and J lost 2, with 8 bases in between. The V gene's germline CDR1 is SGHTA and CDR2 FQGTGA. The CDR3 loop reads CASSLTGVGNQPQHF. For the CDR3, the DNA is TGTGCCAGCAGCTTAACAGGGGTGGGCAATCAGCCCCAGCATTTT.

The V and J genes are TRBV5-5 and TRBJ2-7, with a tentative D call TRBD1 (5 bases). The CDR3 loop spans 14 amino acids. The germline V gene has CDR1 SGHKS and CDR2 YYEKEE (reference sequence). The V end was cut by 3 bases, the J end by 0 bases, with 10 bases between. The CDR3 region is CASSSEQGSYEQYF. In nucleotides, the CDR3 is TGTGCCAGCAGCTCGGAGCAGGGCTCCTACGAGCAGTACTTC.

The CDR3 sequence: CASRIRDRDSPLHF. The DNA of the CDR3 is TGTGCCAGCCGTATCCGGGACAGGGATTCACCCCTCCACTTT. The V gene is TRBV7-3, the J gene TRBJ1-6; TRBD1 matches 9 bases. Germline assignment: CDR1 SGHTA and CDR2 FQGTGA. CDR3 length: 14 amino acids. Unmatched junction bases numbered 7, after V lost 8 bases and J lost 8 bases.

V is TRBV12-3 or TRBV12-4 and J is TRBJ1-5; TRBD1 is a possible D gene (5 bases). V lost 3 bases and J 4 bases, leaving 7 bases between the germline ends. This CDR3 comprises 13 residues. The chain's CDR3 is CASSLTVNQPQHF. The CDR3 DNA reads as TGTGCCAGCAGTTTGACAGTAAATCAGCCCCAGCATTTT.

The V gene is TRBV11-2, the J gene TRBJ1-5; 7 nucleotides align to TRBD1. CDR1 is SGHAT and CDR2 is FQNNGV in the germline V gene. Trimming at V came to 0 bases and at J to 7 bases, leaving 6 bases not matched to a gene. The CDR3 contains 15 residues. CDR3 sequence (DNA): TGTGCCAGCAGCTTAGACAGGGGGTTTTTCCAGCCCCAGCATTTT. Amino acid sequence: CASSLDRGFFQPQHF.

The chain carries TRBV6-5 and TRBJ2-7, with 8 nucleotides matching TRBD2. Trimming removed 4 bases from V and 2 bases from J; junction bases left unmatched: 10. Germline V lookup: CDR1 MNHEY, CDR2 SVGAGI. This CDR3 is 16 amino acids long. CDR3 DNA: TGTGCCAGCAGTTGGGAGCGCGGGGGGAAGACCTACGAGCAGTACTTC. It is translated as CASSWERGGKTYEQYF.

The V and J genes are TRBV28 and TRBJ2-5; D perhaps matches TRBD2 (5 bases). Germline CDR1 and CDR2: MDHEN and SYDVKM. The CDR3 spans 13 residues. Trimming removed 2 bases from V and 6 bases from J, with 10 bases in between. CDR3 sequence: CASSLEGLKTQYF. The CDR3, as DNA: TGTGCCAGCAGTTTAGAGGGTCTGAAGACCCAGTACTTC.

The chain joins TRBV14 to TRBJ2-5, with 7 bases aligning to TRBD1. Germline lookup yields CDR1 SGHDN and CDR2 FVKESK. With 4 bases clipped from V and 3 bases from J, the junction kept 5 bases outside the gene matches. The CDR3 is 14 residues long. The CDR3 DNA reads as TGTGCCAGCAGCCGCTTAACAGGGGAAGAGACCCAGTACTTC. Translating it yields CASSRLTGEETQYF.

The chain joins TRBV5-4 to TRBJ2-7; D gene uncertain. CDR3 length: 15 amino acids. V lost 0 bases and J 0 bases, leaving 10 bases between the germline ends. Germline CDR1 SGHNT, CDR2 YYREEE (reference sequence). CDR3 sequence reads: CASSLDLAVSYEQYF. CDR3 sequence (DNA): TGTGCCAGCAGCTTGGATCTCGCGGTCTCCTACGAGCAGTACTTC.

The chain carries TRBV20-1 and TRBJ2-7; the D gene is possibly TRBD2 (5 bases). In germline, CDR1 is DFQATT, CDR2 SNEGSKA (reference sequence). This CDR3 is 14 amino acids long. V lost 3 bases and J lost 3, with 15 bases in between. CDR3 DNA: TGCAGTGCTAGTGCCATACCACGGGGCTACGAGCAGTACTTC. It yields the protein CSASAIPRGYEQYF.

This rearrangement joins TRBV7-2 to TRBJ2-3, with D perhaps matching TRBD2 (5 bases). The germline V gene encodes CDR1 SGHTA and CDR2 FQGNSA. V dropped 1 base and J dropped 4 bases, with 15 bases sitting between them. This CDR3 is built from 16 residues. CDR3 sequence reads: CASSLGRTPDADTQYF. The CDR3 DNA reads as TGTGCCAGCAGCTTAGGTCGGACTCCCGACGCAGATACGCAGTATTTT.

V and J are TRBV11-3 and TRBJ2-1; a possible D gene is TRBD2 (6 bases). In germline, CDR1 is SGHNT, CDR2 YENEEA. CDR3 size: 12 residues. V was pared by 3 bases and J by 8 bases, with 8 bases between. The CDR3 DNA reads TGTGCCAGCAGCTTGGAGGGTTATGAGCAGTTCTTC. This codes for CASSLEGYEQFF.